This T cell receptor beta chain was profiled in a study of CD8+ T cells in alopecia areata. The CDR3 runs 13 residues. CDR1 and CDR2 from the germline V gene are SQVTM and ANQGSEA. V was shortened by 4 bases and J by 0 bases, with 10 bases between the two germline ends. As regards this clone: Different DNA sequences within this sample yield the same CDR3.

The treatment is: oral pan-JAK inhibitor, 5-10 mg twice daily. Once RNA had been extracted, it was reverse transcribed into cDNA to act as the sequencing template. Generated by immunoSEQ multiplex PCR, the TCRdb table keeps only in-frame clones and is missing some. The repertoire consists of roughly 120,000 clones, with 50% to 75% occurring once and the leading ten covering 25% to 35%. The chain employs TRBV29-1 and TRBJ2-7; D is perhaps TRBD1 (6 bases). The sequence came from a human donor with alopecia areata. The sequences come from CD8+ T cells sorted from blood, collected at week 4, from a patient treated with tofacitinib. The CDR3, as DNA: TGCAGCGTTGTTAGGACAGACTCCTACGAGCAGTACTTC. This codes for CSVVRTDSYEQYF.